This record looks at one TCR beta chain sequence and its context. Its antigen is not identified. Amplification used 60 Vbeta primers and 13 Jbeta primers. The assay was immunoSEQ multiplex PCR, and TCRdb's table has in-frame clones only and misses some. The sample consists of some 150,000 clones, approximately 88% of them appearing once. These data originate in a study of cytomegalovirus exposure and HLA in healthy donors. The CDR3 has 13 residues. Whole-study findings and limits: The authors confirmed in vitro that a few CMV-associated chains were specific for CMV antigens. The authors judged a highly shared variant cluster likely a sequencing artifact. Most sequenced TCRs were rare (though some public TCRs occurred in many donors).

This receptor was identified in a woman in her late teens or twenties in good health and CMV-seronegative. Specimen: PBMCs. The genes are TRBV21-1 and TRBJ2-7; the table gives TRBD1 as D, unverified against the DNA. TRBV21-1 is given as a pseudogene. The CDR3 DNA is TGTGCCAGCAGAGGACAGGGGGAAGGCGAGCAGTACTTC. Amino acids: CASRGQGEGEQYF.